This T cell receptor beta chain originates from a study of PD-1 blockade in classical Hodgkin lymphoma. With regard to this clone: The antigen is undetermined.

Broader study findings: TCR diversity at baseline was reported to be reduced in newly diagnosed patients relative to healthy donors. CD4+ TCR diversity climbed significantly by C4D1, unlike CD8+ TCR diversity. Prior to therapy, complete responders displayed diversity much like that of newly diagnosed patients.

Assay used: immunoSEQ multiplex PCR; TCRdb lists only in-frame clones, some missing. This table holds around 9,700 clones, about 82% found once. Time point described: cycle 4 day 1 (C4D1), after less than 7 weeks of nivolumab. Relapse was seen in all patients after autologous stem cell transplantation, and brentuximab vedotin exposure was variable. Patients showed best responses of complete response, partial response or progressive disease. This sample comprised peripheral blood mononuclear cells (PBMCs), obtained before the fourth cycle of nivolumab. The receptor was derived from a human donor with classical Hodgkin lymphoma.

The CDR3 reads CASSMWTGGLTYEQYF. CDR3 coding DNA: TGTGCCAGTAGTATGTGGACAGGCGGACTGACCTACGAGCAGTACTTC. The chain is built from TRBV19 and TRBJ2-7; 7 bases are shared with TRBD1. This CDR3 comprises 16 residues. In germline, CDR1 is LNHDA, CDR2 SQIVND (reference sequence). Trimming cost V 3 bases and J 2 bases; bases outside gene matches: 10.